These T cell receptor beta chains were read from a single sample in a study of blood T cell repertoires in COVID-19. Only in-frame clones appear in the TCRdb table, and some are missing; sequencing was by immunoSEQ multiplex PCR. The table includes around 100,000 clones, 90% to 95% detected once. Input material: peripheral blood. Source of these receptors: a human donor with active COVID-19. The donor label of this sample is uncertain. Both conserved end residues are part of each CDR3. The order of the fields is V gene, J gene, clone size, D gene, CDR3 protein, CDR3 DNA. D genes are given only for firm matches. Size is stated for part of the rows, as once, few or many counts, or as a class when the clone is expanded.

>TRBV5-1|TRBJ2-3|NA|TRBD2
CASSLETSGDTQYF
TGCGCCAGCAGCTTGGAGACTAGCGGGGATACGCAGTATTTT
>TRBV6-1|TRBJ2-7|NA|NA
CASSEIRGYEQYF
TGTGCCAGCAGTGAAATCAGGGGTTACGAGCAGTACTTC
>TRBV12-3/TRBV12-4|TRBJ1-2|NA|NA
CASSSDSYGYTF
TGTGCCAGCAGTTCAGACAGCTATGGCTACACCTTC
>TRBV24-1|TRBJ1-2|NA|TRBD1
CATVLTGGCGYTF
TGTGCCACCGTTTTAACAGGGGGGTGTGGCTACACCTTC
>TRBV19|TRBJ1-1|NA|TRBD1
CASLPTGDGKAFF
TGTGCCAGTCTCCCGACAGGGGACGGTAAAGCTTTCTTT
>TRBV24-1|TRBJ2-1|NA|TRBD2
CATSGGLDGEQFF
TGTGCCACCAGTGGGGGACTAGACGGTGAGCAGTTCTTC
>TRBV6-1|TRBJ1-6|NA|NA
CASSELAGSPLHF
TGTGCCAGCAGTGAGTTGGCAGGTTCACCCCTCCACTTT
>TRBV6-2/TRBV6-3|TRBJ2-3|NA|TRBD2
CASSYDKRGGSDTQYF
TGTGCCAGCAGTTACGACAAGCGGGGGGGTTCAGATACGCAGTATTTT
>TRBV12-3/TRBV12-4|TRBJ1-1|NA|TRBD1
CASRGDREGAFF
TGTGCCAGCAGGGGGGACAGGGAAGGAGCTTTCTTT
>TRBV7-9|TRBJ2-2|NA|NA
CASSFEATGELFF
TGTGCCAGCAGCTTCGAGGCAACCGGGGAGCTGTTTTTT
>TRBV5-1|TRBJ1-6|NA|TRBD1
CASSWGQDNSPLHF
TGCGCCAGCAGCTGGGGACAGGATAATTCACCCCTCCACTTT
>TRBV5-4|TRBJ2-1|once|TRBD1
CASSLTGQGARNEQFF
TGTGCCAGCAGCTTGACAGGACAGGGGGCGAGGAATGAGCAGTTCTTC
>TRBV5-6|TRBJ2-7|NA|NA
CASSFGWDEQYF
TGTGCCAGCAGCTTCGGGTGGGACGAGCAGTACTTC
>TRBV28|TRBJ1-2|NA|NA
CASSLSLNYGYTF
TGTGCCAGCAGTTTGTCGCTAAACTATGGCTACACCTTC
>TRBV3-1/TRBV3-2|TRBJ1-2|NA|NA
CASENGSGGYTF
TGTGCCAGCGAGAACGGATCGGGTGGCTACACCTTC
>TRBV5-1|TRBJ1-6|once|TRBD1
CASSLASGTDNSPLHF
TGCGCCAGCAGCTTGGCCTCCGGGACAGATAATTCACCCCTCCACTTT
>TRBV18|TRBJ1-1|once|NA
CASSPWSGEGNTEAFF
TGTGCCAGCTCACCATGGTCAGGGGAGGGGAACACTGAAGCTTTCTTT
>TRBV10-3|TRBJ1-2|few|TRBD1
CAISESEGARFGNYGYTF
TGTGCCATCAGTGAGTCTGAGGGGGCGCGGTTTGGTAACTATGGCTACACCTTC
>TRBV11-3|TRBJ1-2|NA|NA
CASSFWAALNYGYTF
TGTGCCAGCAGCTTTTGGGCAGCCCTTAACTATGGCTACACCTTC
>TRBV5-1|TRBJ2-5|NA|TRBD2
CASGLAGSQETQYF
TGCGCCAGCGGACTAGCGGGGTCACAAGAGACCCAGTACTTC
>TRBV7-7|TRBJ2-5|NA|NA
CASTPLALQETQYF
TGTGCTAGCACCCCGCTAGCTTTACAAGAGACCCAGTACTTC
>TRBV4-2|TRBJ1-1|NA|NA
CASSRGTAGTEAFF
TGTGCCAGCAGCCGAGGGACGGCGGGGACTGAAGCTTTCTTT
>TRBV5-1|TRBJ2-7|NA|TRBD2
CASSSRLSGGYEQYF
TGCGCCAGCAGCTCCAGGTTATCGGGGGGCTACGAGCAGTACTTC
>TRBV28|TRBJ2-5|NA|NA
CASSLTQETQYF
TGTGCCAGCAGCCTAACCCAAGAGACCCAGTACTTC
>TRBV6-9|TRBJ2-1|once|NA
CASPATGNEQFF
TGTGCCAGCCCAGCGACGGGGAATGAGCAGTTCTTC
>TRBV4-1|TRBJ2-2|NA|NA
CASSPPRGELFF
TGCGCCAGCAGCCCCCCCCGGGGGGAGCTGTTTTTT
>TRBV2|TRBJ2-1|NA|NA
CASTRGGLAEQFF
TGTGCCAGCACTCGAGGGGGATTGGCTGAGCAGTTCTTC
>TRBV24-1|TRBJ1-4|NA|NA
CATNRENYPFF
TGTGCCACCAACCGGGAAAACTATCCCTTTTTT
>TRBV27|TRBJ1-5|few|NA
CASSLEGGGNQPQHF
TGTGCCAGCAGTTTAGAGGGTGGTGGCAATCAGCCCCAGCATTTT
>TRBV19|TRBJ1-1|NA|TRBD1
CASRTGRTDTEAFF
TGTGCCAGTAGGACAGGGCGCACGGACACTGAAGCTTTCTTT
>TRBV19|TRBJ2-1|NA|TRBD2
CASSIGTSNEQFF
TGTGCCAGTAGTATCGGGACTAGCAATGAGCAGTTCTTC
>TRBV29-1|TRBJ1-2|NA|TRBD1
CSVIPGQGYGYTF
TGCAGCGTTATCCCGGGACAGGGGTATGGCTACACCTTC
>TRBV5-4|TRBJ2-5|NA|TRBD2
CASSSLAGETQYF
TGTGCCAGCAGCTCGCTAGCGGGTGAGACCCAGTACTTC